The sequence of this T cell receptor (beta chain) was determined in a study of cytomegalovirus exposure and HLA in healthy donors (dated by TCRdb to the late 2010s). Background on the whole study: An earlier analysis of more than 550 of the donors reported 250 to 300 Gb of sequence data and about 120 million unique TCR beta sequences obtained from 150 million to 200 million T cells. An early release that covered approximately 600 HLA-typed donors contained about 300 gigabases of sequencing data and 70 million to 100 million unique TCR sequences. The genetic ancestry cluster associated with self-reported Caucasian donors included 81% of the approximately 410 genotyped donors. The study aimed to test whether signatures of past pathogen exposure could be identified by cataloging public T cell receptors. The study used immunosequencing to profile the T cell repertoires of more than 650 subjects and linked those repertoires to cytomegalovirus serostatus. A separate validation cohort of over 95 different subjects was used in addition to the roughly 700-subject first cohort. The study combined high-throughput TCR immunosequencing, statistical association of individual TCRs with disease status, and machine learning to predict cytomegalovirus infection status. In a later analysis, previously published TCR beta repertoires from 600 to 850 donors were re-analyzed and high-resolution HLA genotyping was added so that TCR occurrence patterns could be studied. In the later analysis, no new phenotypic data were used to find candidate immune exposures; instead, reliance was placed on TCR beta sequences and their occurrence across donors. An earlier analysis of around 540 of the donors applied high-throughput TCR beta sequencing to assess whether each TCR beta V gene segment acted as functional or pseudogenic. Donor age, sex, ethnicity and CMV serostatus were compiled alongside the repertoire data. A later genetic analysis used genome-wide SNP genotypes for about 65% of the roughly 670 donors, treating that subset as a discovery cohort. Every repertoire in the discovery cohort had been generated on one and the same sequencing platform. HLA typing included class I and class II loci at four-digit resolution. Typing coverage differed by locus: A, B, C, DRB1 and DQB1 were typed in about 629-640 donors, DQA1 in 500 to 550, DPA1 in 600 to 610, and DPB1 in 450 to 480. Roughly 5 DR-DQ haplotypes were handled as single units for association and clustering, since linkage in the cohort was strong. Across around 400 genotyped donors of the cohort, an average of 235,054 unique TCR beta nucleotide sequences per donor were sequenced, and 15% to 20% of those sequences were non-productive. General study outcomes and caveats: When HLA alleles, especially DR and DQ, strongly co-occurred, attributing TCR associations to individual alleles was difficult. At a false discovery rate of 0.05, a later analysis linked around 15,000 TCR beta sequences to specific HLA alleles. Because HLA typing was unavailable for some donors at each locus, only the typed subset was used in association tests. Compared with equally common non-associated chains, HLA-associated TCR beta chains in a later analysis were more clonally expanded and had lower generation probabilities. Correlated functional status among segregating V segments might reflect linkage disequilibrium, but an unknown experimental factor could not be ruled out. A further reported finding was that TCR beta sequences accurately predicted the HLA-A and HLA-B alleles for most subjects in the first cohort. Roughly uniform sequencing depth across donors was assumed in presence/absence analyses, although this assumption may not hold. A cluster of highly shared sequence variants was judged likely to be a technical artifact of the sequencing pipeline. The earlier analysis of around 600 of the donors excluded seventeen rarely observed V segments, including chromosome 9 orphons, because counts were too low. The study gave a list of 150 to 200 TCR beta chains associated with cytomegalovirus. The 87-base-pair reads could not distinguish some IMGT-functional V segments, including TRBV6-2 and TRBV6-3, so those segments were excluded. In an earlier analysis of some 550 of the donors, most TCR beta V segments were observed in productive rearrangements about 87% or about 30% of the time, broadly matching IMGT annotations. Most TCR sequences were seen in very few donors, while some public TCRs were found in many individuals. In a later analysis, the rate of TCR association differed among HLA loci, with DRB1 alleles having the most associated TCRs and HLA-C alleles having the fewest. In a later genetic analysis, a missense DCLRE1C variant was associated with V-gene and J-gene trimming of TCR beta chains, and the association was replicated in an independent cohort. Three of the identified cytomegalovirus-associated TCR beta chains were confirmed in vitro to be specific for cytomegalovirus antigens. According to the authors, the approach could potentially be generalized to other disease states and immunological phenotypes. In a later analysis, most CMV-associated TCR beta chains were found to appear HLA-restricted, with HLA associations seemingly driven largely by CMV exposure. The cohort was sequenced for TCR beta chains only, and without alpha or paired-chain data the features that could be detected were limited. The only immune exposure information available for the cohort was CMV serostatus. A later analysis reported that several top co-occurrence clusters appeared linked to parvovirus B19, influenza, CMV and Epstein-Barr virus. In a later genetic analysis, fewer N-insertions in productive TCRs were reported among donors in an Asian-associated ancestry cluster than the approximately 670-donor mean. The classifier was reported to diagnose cytomegalovirus status with high specificity and sensitivity in both the original cohort and the validation cohort.

V is pruned by 3 bases and J by 1 base, leaving 3 bases of the junction without a gene match. In the germline V gene (reference sequence), CDR1 corresponds to LNHDA and CDR2 to SQIVND. CDR3 length: 15 amino acids, cysteine to phenylalanine. Only the CDR3 DNA is retained, 45 bases long and in frame from the first base. The cohort was made up of roughly 670 healthy bone marrow donors. At the time of sampling, all cohort members were nominally healthy, though unrecorded immune exposures were likely present. The donor was CMV seropositive and belonged to the group of 270 or so seropositive cohort members. A peripheral blood sample was collected from each donor, and TCR beta sequencing was performed on peripheral blood mononuclear cells. Genomic DNA was extracted from the blood cell samples with the Qiagen DNeasy Blood Extraction Kit. With regard to this clone: Its recognized antigen is unknown. It has no much larger one-base neighbor in the sample; base qualities were not kept.

The library was generated by the immunoSEQ multiplex PCR assay. For the multiplex PCR, a mixture combining 60 forward primers for TCR Vbeta segments and 13 reverse primers for TCR Jbeta segments was used. The CDR3 region of rearranged TCR beta genes was amplified from genomic DNA with a multiplex PCR assay. The Illumina HiSeq System was used to sequence the amplified TCR beta libraries as 87-base-pair reads. The paper's data handling went like this. A later analysis tallied 75 million to 95 million unique TCR beta chains across the 666 repertoires, and 10 million to 11 million of those chains were shared by two or more donors. To remove PCR and sequencing errors, raw reads were error-corrected and collapsed into unique sequences using a nearest-neighbor algorithm that merged closely related sequences. CDR3 sequences were aligned to IMGT reference sequences to assign V, D and J gene segments. Each retained sequence needed at least a six-nucleotide match to both a V gene segment and a J gene segment. A rearrangement was called productive if the CDR3 had no stop codons and remained in frame with V and J, and every other rearrangement was called non-productive. Following IMGT convention, CDR3 was defined as the stretch from the second conserved V-encoded cysteine up to the conserved J-encoded phenylalanine. Sequences without an unambiguous match to a single V gene segment were excluded from the earlier analysis of approximately 600 of the donors. An earlier analysis of approximately 590 of the donors called V segments functional above 56.7% productive rearrangements and segregating when the between-donor standard deviation exceeded 5%. A statistical classification framework was developed to diagnose cytomegalovirus status using the catalog of TCR beta chain sequences. V and J gene assignment, in a later analysis, came from comparing TCR nucleotide sequences with IMGT/GENE-DB human TR gene sequences. A later analysis assigned CDR3 sequences and most-parsimonious VDJ recombination scenarios with the TCRdist pipeline. In a later analysis, each TCR beta chain was defined by its CDR3 amino acid sequence together with its V-gene family, and reads without a unique V-gene family were excluded. A later analysis removed 550 to 700 highly shared, low-generation-probability nucleotide sequences to deal with suspected cross-contamination and a sequencing artifact. In a later analysis, a clonal expansion index for each public chain was calculated from normalized within-repertoire ranks of inferred template counts. Generation probabilities in a later analysis came from a VDJ recombination model fitted to out-of-frame rearrangements, and those results were checked against IGoR. In a later analysis, hypergeometric tests were used to score TCR-TCR, TCR-HLA and TCR-CMV co-occurrence, with a repertoire-size bias correction applied to TCR pairs. A later analysis estimated false discovery rates by permuting HLA or CMV assignments 20 times. In a later analysis, co-occurring TCRs were grouped using DBSCAN, with TCRdist sequence similarity added in when clustering inside HLA-allele-positive subsets. Repertoires with fewer than 30,000 or more than 120,000 public chains, plus five repertoires with anomalous nucleotide sharing, were excluded from co-occurrence clustering. TCRdb took over this immuneACCESS table, retaining in-frame rearrangements with V and J assigned. Such tables are incomplete; in checked studies, under half of the missing clones stem from an unresolved V gene, and the remainder is unexplained. V and J calls and clone size follow that table, whereas D and trimming were derived from the DNA. The sample profile shows 150,000 to 200,000 clones; 80% to 90% of them were found once. The top ten hold under 8% of the sample.

The chain uses TRBV19 and TRBJ2-3; 8 bases in between match TRBD1. The material sequenced was PBMCs. This TCR was sampled from a man aged 50 to 59 in good health and CMV-seropositive. CDR3 reads: CASSIPGQGTDTQYF. In nucleotides, the sequence is TGTGCCAGTAGTATTCCGGGACAGGGCACAGATACGCAGTATTTT.